The 21 T cell receptor beta chains below were found in one sample sequenced in a study of glioma-infiltrating T cells after dendritic cell vaccination. Libraries were prepared by immunoSEQ multiplex PCR; TCRdb keeps only in-frame clonotypes and omits some of them. Of around 100,000 clones detected, approximately 80% appear once; the ten largest clones hold roughly 12%. The sequencing here drew on blood, taken before dendritic cell vaccination. These receptors were collected from a human donor with glioblastoma.

The V gene is TRBV10-3, the J gene TRBJ2-5, with D perhaps matching TRBD2 (7 bases). Trimming removed 6 bases from V and 5 bases from J, with 16 bases in between. The length of the CDR3 is 14 residues. CDR1 is ENHRY, CDR2 SYGVKD, per germline. CDR3 DNA: TGTGCCATCAGCGTGGCGGGGGCAGGGGAGACCCAGTACTTC. Protein sequence: CAISVAGAGETQYF.

CDR3: CASSQALAGGADTQYF. Here the CDR3 DNA reads TGCGCCAGCAGCCAAGCACTAGCGGGGGGCGCAGATACGCAGTATTTT. The rearrangement joins TRBV4-1 to TRBJ2-3, with TRBD2 matching over 12 bases. The V gene's germline CDR1 is MGHRA and CDR2 YSYEKL. Unmatched junction bases numbered 3, after V lost 1 base and J lost 4 bases. The CDR3 extends over 16 amino acids.

This clone was seen more than once but under ten times. V gene TRBV5-4 combines with J gene TRBJ1-3; D is ambiguous. The V end was cut by 2 bases, the J end by 3 bases, with 6 bases between. CDR1 SGHNT and CDR2 YYREEE come from the germline V gene (reference sequence). The CDR3 runs 13 residues. CDR3 sequence reads: CASSLSSGNTIYF. CDR3 nucleotide sequence: TGTGCCAGCAGCTTATCGAGTGGAAACACCATATATTTT. The entire variable domain, with the rest obtained from reference TRBV5-4 and TRBJ1-3, is as follows: ETGVTQSPTHLIKTRGQQVTLRCSSQSGHNTVSWYQQALGQGPQFIFQYYREEENGRGNFPPRFSGLQFPNYSSELNVNALELDDSALYLCASSLSSGNTIYFGEGSWLTVV.

V gene TRBV30 combines with J gene TRBJ2-1; 9 nucleotides agree with TRBD1. V lost 2 bases to trimming and J lost 5 bases; unmatched junction nucleotides: 10. The V gene's germline CDR1 is GTSNPN and CDR2 SVGIG (reference sequence). This CDR3 comprises 16 residues. This CDR3 is CAWSQMGDRVHNEQFF. DNA of the CDR3: TGTGCCTGGAGTCAAATGGGGGACAGGGTACACAATGAGCAGTTCTTC.

This clone was seen only a few times. The chain couples TRBV19 to TRBJ2-1, with 7 bases that match TRBD1. This CDR3 spans 18 amino acids. V shed 1 base and J 4 bases; nucleotides not matched to a gene: 13. Germline V gene data show CDR1 as LNHDA and CDR2 as SQIVND (reference sequence). CDR3 residues: CASSIVGTAFSAYNEQFF. In nucleotides, the CDR3 is TGTGCCAGTAGTATAGTGGGGACAGCCTTTTCAGCATACAATGAGCAGTTCTTC.

This clone was observed a few times. The V gene is TRBV2, the J gene TRBJ1-3; tentatively, D is TRBD1 (6 bases). The V end was cut by 6 bases, the J end by 0 bases, with 12 bases between. The CDR3 is made up of 15 amino acids. Germline-derived CDR1 and CDR2 are SNHLY and FYNNEI. As DNA, the CDR3 is TGTGCCAGCAGAAGACAGGCACTCTCTGGAAACACCATATATTTT. As protein: CASRRQALSGNTIYF.

Comments on this clone: Other DNA sequences in the same sample also yield this CDR3. This chain joins TRBV30 and TRBJ1-1, with D perhaps TRBD1 (5 bases). Germline V lookup: CDR1 GTSNPN, CDR2 SVGIG (reference sequence). V lost 2 bases to trimming and J lost 2 bases, with 9 bases between them. The CDR3 length is 13 residues. CDR3 DNA sequence: TGTGCCTGGAGTACGGGACTCAACACTGAAGCTTTCTTT. Its protein product is CAWSTGLNTEAFF.

The V gene is TRBV9, the J gene TRBJ1-2, with 9 nucleotides matching TRBD1. There are 17 residues in the CDR3. Losses at the gene ends were 0 bases for V and 4 bases for J; bases not matched to a gene: 10. Per germline, CDR1 SGDLS and CDR2 YYNGEE. The CDR3 here is CASSVDPIRTGAYGYTF. As DNA, the CDR3 is TGTGCCAGCAGCGTAGATCCTATTAGGACAGGGGCCTATGGCTACACCTTC.

The chain combines TRBV9 with TRBJ2-3; 10 bases are a match to TRBD2. From germline, CDR1 is SGDLS and CDR2 YYNGEE. This CDR3 is 19 amino acids long. With V trimmed by 1 base and J by 0 bases, 11 bases remained unmatched. The DNA of the CDR3 is TGTGCCAGCAGCGTATCTAGCGGGGGCCAACAACTAAGCACAGATACGCAGTATTTT. This sequence encodes CASSVSSGGQQLSTDTQYF.

The genes are TRBV7-8 and TRBJ1-2, with 9 bases identical to TRBD1. This CDR3 comprises 15 residues. The V and J ends lost 4 bases and 0 bases, in that order; junction bases with no gene match: 3. CDR1 is SGHVS, CDR2 FQNEAQ, per germline. The CDR3 bases are TGTGCCAGCAGCTACACAGGGGGCCCTAACTATGGCTACACCTTC. It yields the protein CASSYTGGPNYGYTF.

The table lists this clone with a count of one. The chain employs TRBV7-2 and TRBJ2-3; D is ambiguous. This CDR3 region has 14 residues. V lost 0 bases and J 2 bases, leaving 6 bases between the germline ends. Germline CDR1 reads SGHTA; CDR2 reads FQGNSA. The CDR3, as DNA: TGTGCCAGCAGCTTAGCCACAATCACAGATACGCAGTATTTT. It yields the protein CASSLATITDTQYF.

This sequence joins TRBV7-9 and TRBJ2-2, with 15 bases fitting TRBD2. The CDR3 runs 17 residues. Germline V gene data show CDR1 as SEHNR and CDR2 as FQNEAQ (reference sequence). V dropped 6 bases and J dropped 3; count of bases not matched to a gene: 5. In nucleotides, the CDR3 is TGTGCCAGCAGATCGGGACTAGCGGGGGGTCACACCGGGGAGCTGTTTTTT. Translation: CASRSGLAGGHTGELFF.

The chain links TRBV5-1 to TRBJ1-3; 8 bases agree with TRBD1. There are 17 residues in the CDR3. Germline assignment: CDR1 SGHRS and CDR2 YFSETQ. The J segment lost 2 bases and the V segment lost 0 bases, leaving 7 bases of the junction unmatched. In DNA, the CDR3 is TGCGCCAGCAGCTTGGAGTTCCAGGGGGCGGCTGGAAACACCATATATTTT. Translating it yields CASSLEFQGAAGNTIYF.

The rearrangement uses TRBV9 and TRBJ2-5, with 15 bases aligning to TRBD2. CDR3 length equals 17 residues. V shed 3 bases and J 1 base; nucleotides not matched to a gene: 4. Germline lookup yields CDR1 SGDLS and CDR2 YYNGEE. The CDR3 region is CASSAGLAGGIQETQYF. The CDR3 region has the DNA TGTGCCAGCAGCGCGGGACTAGCGGGGGGTATCCAAGAGACCCAGTACTTC.

The CDR3 is CAISDLVEQYF. The CDR3 nucleotides read TGTGCCATCAGTGATTTAGTCGAGCAGTACTTC. The chain has TRBV10-3 and TRBJ2-7; no clear D. The V and J ends lost 3 bases and 6 bases respectively, with 6 bases between them. Germline V gene data show CDR1 as ENHRY and CDR2 as SYGVKD. CDR3 size: 11 residues.

The CDR3: CASSLSGGTEAFF. The CDR3 DNA follows: TGTGCCAGCAGCTTGAGTGGCGGCACTGAAGCTTTCTTT. The V gene is TRBV5-6, the J gene TRBJ1-1; D unclear. The V and J ends lost 1 base and 4 bases respectively, with 8 bases between them. The germline CDR1 and CDR2 sequences are SGHDT and YYEEEE. The CDR3 runs 13 residues.

The chain joins TRBV19 to TRBJ2-5; TRBD2 aligns across 8 bases. Germline V lookup: CDR1 LNHDA, CDR2 SQIVND (reference sequence). This CDR3 spans 14 amino acids. The ends lost 3 bases at V and 5 bases at J; junction bases unmatched: 5. The CDR3 is CASSMNRGRETQYF. The CDR3 region has the DNA TGTGCCAGTAGTATGAACCGCGGGAGGGAGACCCAGTACTTC.

The chain recombines TRBV5-4 with TRBJ1-1, with 7 bases fitting TRBD1. This CDR3 is 15 amino acids long. Germline V gene sequence: CDR1 SGHNT, CDR2 YYREEE (reference sequence). After removal of 4 bases from V and 3 bases from J, the junction contained 9 bases not matched to a gene. The CDR3 DNA is TGTGCCAGCAGCCTGCAGGGGGGTGGGGACACTGAAGCTTTCTTT. The encoded protein is CASSLQGGGDTEAFF.

This clone was counted a few times. The chain couples TRBV6-4 to TRBJ1-1; a weak D match, TRBD1 (6 bases). This CDR3 is built from 13 residues. Trimming took 0 bases from V and 10 from J, leaving 12 bases between them. CDR1 is MRHNA, CDR2 SNTAGT, per germline. CDR3 DNA: TGTGCCAGCAGTGACTCGAGGTCAGGGGTAGCTTTCTTT. As protein: CASSDSRSGVAFF.

The CDR3 DNA is TGTGCCAGCAGCCACCTCCCGGAGAGGTACGAGCAGTACTTC. It is translated as CASSHLPERYEQYF. The V gene is TRBV4-2, the J gene TRBJ2-5; D uncertain. Matching the DNA end better, TRBJ2-7 makes the J call doubtful. This CDR3 region has 14 residues. Germline CDR1 and CDR2: LGHNA and YNFKEQ.

The chain carries TRBV4-2 and TRBJ1-2; 8 bases map to TRBD1. The CDR3 extends over 16 amino acids. Trimming removed 0 bases from V and 6 bases from J; junction bases left unmatched: 9. Germline CDR1 LGHNA, CDR2 YNFKEQ. The CDR3 sequence: CASSQEGRDRSHGYTF. The CDR3 nucleotides read TGTGCCAGCAGCCAAGAAGGAAGGGACAGGTCGCATGGCTACACCTTC.